The next 25 T cell receptor beta chains were all read from a single sample in a study of blood T cell repertoires in COVID-19. Profiled with immunoSEQ multiplex PCR; TCRdb holds only in-frame clones, not every one. The sample carries roughly 150,000 clones, roughly 80% recorded once. Material for sequencing was peripheral blood. The receptor set was obtained from a man aged 55 to 69 who had recovered from COVID-19.

This rearrangement joins TRBV6-4 to TRBJ2-5; D may be TRBD1 (5 bases). The CDR3 has 14 amino acids. CDR1 is MRHNA and CDR2 is SNTAGT in the germline V gene. Between the trimmed V and J ends, which lost 3 bases and 0 bases, there was a span of 8 bases. The CDR3 sequence: CASSEGQYQETQYF. DNA of the CDR3: TGTGCCAGCAGTGAGGGGCAGTACCAAGAGACCCAGTACTTC.

The chain uses TRBV4-1 and TRBJ2-3; the match to TRBD1 covers 8 bases. This CDR3 contains 13 residues. The trim removed 5 bases at V and 5 bases at J, leaving 3 bases unmatched. The germline V gene encodes CDR1 MGHRA and CDR2 YSYEKL. The CDR3 reads CASSYDRGDTQYF. Written as DNA, the CDR3 is TGCGCCAGCAGCTACGACAGGGGAGATACGCAGTATTTT.

This clone was found many times. V usage is TRBV5-4 and J usage is TRBJ2-1; a possible D gene is TRBD1 (6 bases). The CDR3 covers 15 residues. The germline CDR1 and CDR2 sequences are SGHNT and YYREEE (reference sequence). V dropped 4 bases and J dropped 8 bases, with 19 bases sitting between them. CDR3 nucleotide sequence: TGTGCCAGCAGCCCTAAGGCAGGGGCAAAGGATGAGCAGTTCTTC. This encodes CASSPKAGAKDEQFF.

The chain recombines TRBV7-2 with TRBJ2-4, with 7 positions matching TRBD2. Trimming removed 0 bases from V and 5 bases from J; junction bases left unmatched: 1. The CDR3 runs to 14 residues. In germline, CDR1 is SGHTA, CDR2 FQGNSA. The CDR3 region is CASSLAAGENIQYF. The CDR3 bases are TGTGCCAGCAGCTTAGCCGCGGGGGAAAACATTCAGTACTTC.

This clone was counted a single time. This sequence joins TRBV5-1 and TRBJ1-2, with 7 bases matching TRBD1. The junction had 18 bases not matched to a gene; V was cut back by 0 bases and J by 7 bases. Germline assignment: CDR1 SGHRS and CDR2 YFSETQ. This CDR3 has 18 amino acids. The CDR3 region has the DNA TGCGCCAGCAGCTTGGATTATTCCCCCGTGAAGGGGGCAGTTGGCTACACCTTC. Translation: CASSLDYSPVKGAVGYTF.

The chain has TRBV7-9 and TRBJ1-6, with unresolved D. The CDR3 spans 17 residues. Per germline, CDR1 SEHNR and CDR2 FQNEAQ (reference sequence). The V end lost 1 base, the J end lost 0 bases, and 10 bases lay between the germline ends. CDR3 nucleotides: TGTGCCAGCAGCTTAGTAGGAGGGAGCTCCTATAATTCACCCCTCCACTTT. It yields the protein CASSLVGGSSYNSPLHF.

The chain carries TRBV7-9 and TRBJ2-1, with TRBD2 identical over 7 bases. Germline assignment: CDR1 SEHNR and CDR2 FQNEAQ (reference sequence). J was trimmed by 5 bases and V by 1 base; bases with no gene match: 5. The CDR3 runs to 15 residues. The CDR3 DNA follows: TGTGCCAGCAGCTTAGGGGGACTACCTGACAATGAGCAGTTCTTC. Its protein is CASSLGGLPDNEQFF.

The rearrangement joins TRBV6-5 to TRBJ2-7; no definite D call. Trimming pared 7 bases from V and 0 bases from J, leaving 13 bases between. The V gene's germline CDR1 is MNHEY and CDR2 SVGAGI. This CDR3 region has 14 residues. Here the CDR3 reads CASKATVSSYEQYF. Here the CDR3 DNA reads TGTGCCAGCAAAGCTACGGTGAGCTCCTACGAGCAGTACTTC.

The V gene is TRBV7-2, the J gene TRBJ2-1; 8 positions match TRBD1. This CDR3 has 14 residues. CDR1 SGHTA and CDR2 FQGNSA come from the germline V gene. Losses at the gene ends were 3 bases for V and 7 bases for J; bases not matched to a gene: 5. The CDR3 spells CASSLDRVGNEQFF. In DNA form, the CDR3 reads TGTGCCAGCAGCTTGGACAGGGTCGGGAATGAGCAGTTCTTC.

The V gene is TRBV7-2, the J gene TRBJ2-1, with a tentative D call TRBD1 (5 bases). The germline V gene has CDR1 SGHTA and CDR2 FQGNSA. Trimming cost V 7 bases and J 9 bases, with 13 bases left between them. CDR3 length equals 12 residues. The CDR3 region has the DNA TGTGCCAGCACCCGAACCCAGGGTGAGCAGTTCTTC. Its protein product is CASTRTQGEQFF.

In this sample, this clone turned up a few times. Different DNA sequences within this sample yield the same CDR3. The gene calls are TRBV28 and TRBJ1-2; D gene ambiguous. The V gene's germline CDR1 is MDHEN and CDR2 SYDVKM. This CDR3 contains 12 residues. V lost 5 bases to trimming and J lost 0 bases, with 4 bases between them. For the CDR3, the DNA is TGTGCCAGCAGTCTCTCTAACTATGGCTACACCTTC. Encoded protein: CASSLSNYGYTF.

The chain couples TRBV24-1 to TRBJ2-2; 15 nucleotides agree with TRBD2. V gave up 3 bases and J gave up 4 bases; unmatched junction bases: 5. The CDR3 runs to 18 residues. Germline assignment: CDR1 KGHDR and CDR2 SFDVKD. CDR3 amino acids: CATSDHPGLAGGTGELFF. Here the CDR3 DNA reads TGTGCCACCAGTGATCATCCGGGACTAGCGGGAGGCACCGGGGAGCTGTTTTTT.

This clone turned up a few times. The genes are TRBV7-9 and TRBJ2-5; the match to TRBD1 covers 8 bases. Germline assignment: CDR1 SEHNR and CDR2 FQNEAQ (reference sequence). V was pared by 3 bases and J by 2 bases, with 5 bases of the junction left unmatched. The CDR3 loop spans 15 amino acids. Written as DNA, the CDR3 is TGTGCCAGCAGCTTTGGCAGGGGGCTGCAAGAGACCCAGTACTTC. Residues: CASSFGRGLQETQYF.

The V call is TRBV7-9, the J call TRBJ2-2; 10 nucleotides line up with TRBD1. The V segment lost 5 bases and the J segment 1 base; nucleotides outside the gene matches: 4. The V gene's germline CDR1 is SEHNR and CDR2 FQNEAQ (reference sequence). The CDR3 runs 16 residues. The CDR3 region has the DNA TGTGCCAGCAGCCTGAGGACAGGGGGGAACACCGGGGAGCTGTTTTTT. Residues: CASSLRTGGNTGELFF.

V usage is TRBV5-1 and J usage is TRBJ2-3; TRBD2 is a possible D gene (5 bases). In germline, CDR1 is SGHRS, CDR2 YFSETQ. The CDR3 has 14 residues. The ends were cut back, 0 bases at V and 3 bases at J, with 8 bases in the middle. CDR3 region: CASSLGGMTDTQYF. In nucleotides, the CDR3 is TGCGCCAGCAGCTTGGGAGGGATGACAGATACGCAGTATTTT. The full variable domain, rest sourced from reference TRBV5-1 and TRBJ2-3, is KAGVTQTPRYLIKTRGQQVTLSCSPISGHRSVSWYQQTPGQGLQFLFEYFSETQRNKGNFPGRFSGRQFSNSRSEMNVSTLELGDSALYLCASSLGGMTDTQYFGPGTRLTVL.

The chain has TRBV4-3 and TRBJ2-4; TRBD1 is a possible D gene (5 bases). V was clipped by 3 bases and J by 9 bases, with 18 bases between them. The CDR3 consists of 15 residues. Germline V gives CDR1 LGHNA, CDR2 YSLEER. The CDR3 region is CASSQTDSPWAIQYF. The CDR3 DNA follows: TGCGCCAGCAGCCAGACAGACAGCCCCTGGGCCATTCAGTACTTC.

This sequence joins TRBV5-1 and TRBJ2-5, with D perhaps TRBD2 (5 bases). Looked up from germline, CDR1 is SGHRS and CDR2 is YFSETQ. V was pared by 0 bases and J by 2 bases, with 8 bases between. The CDR3 is made up of 14 amino acids. CDR3 amino acids: CASSLGLAQETQYF. In DNA, the CDR3 is TGCGCCAGCAGCTTGGGGCTAGCTCAAGAGACCCAGTACTTC.

The V call is TRBV9, the J call TRBJ2-1, with 10 bases aligning to TRBD1. Per the germline V gene, CDR1 is SGDLS and CDR2 is YYNGEE. CDR3 length: 16 amino acids. J lost 9 bases, V lost 1 base, and 10 bases had no gene match. The CDR3 loop is CASSVTGTGVFGEQFF. CDR3 coding DNA: TGTGCCAGCAGCGTAACCGGGACAGGGGTATTTGGTGAGCAGTTCTTC.

This CDR3 reads CASSSSPGRGQTDTQYF. The CDR3 region has the DNA TGTGCCAGCAGCTCCTCCCCGGGCAGGGGCCAGACAGATACGCAGTATTTT. The rearrangement joins TRBV9 to TRBJ2-3, with D perhaps matching TRBD1 (6 bases). V lost 4 bases, J lost 3 bases, and 21 bases lay in between. This CDR3 comprises 17 residues. Germline V gives CDR1 SGDLS, CDR2 YYNGEE. Complete variable domain (other parts from reference TRBV9 and TRBJ2-3): DSGVTQTPKHLITATGQRVTLRCSPRSGDLSVYWYQQSLDQGLQFLIQYYNGEERAKGNILERFSAQQFPDLHSELNLSSLELGDSALYFCASSSSPGRGQTDTQYFGPGTRLTVL.

This clone was detected once. This chain uses TRBV28 with TRBJ1-6, with D hard to call. V lost 6 bases and J lost 9, with 15 bases in between. The CDR3 is 14 amino acids. Germline V lookup: CDR1 MDHEN, CDR2 SYDVKM. In DNA, the CDR3 is TGTGCCAGCAGAATGGGCCCTATAGGTTCACCCCTCCACTTT. Translating gives CASRMGPIGSPLHF.

The rearrangement uses TRBV2 and TRBJ2-5; TRBD1 agrees at 11 bases. The ends lost 2 bases at V and 5 bases at J; junction bases unmatched: 4. This CDR3 contains 15 residues. Germline V gives CDR1 SNHLY, CDR2 FYNNEI. DNA for the CDR3: TGTGCCAGCAGTGAAAGGACAGGGGGCAGGGAGACCCAGTACTTC. Its protein is CASSERTGGRETQYF.

The rearrangement uses TRBV10-3 and TRBJ2-2; weak D call: TRBD1 (6 bases). V lost 4 bases and J lost 7, with 10 bases in between. CDR1 is ENHRY and CDR2 is SYGVKD in the germline V gene. CDR3 length equals 13 residues. The CDR3, as DNA: TGTGCCATCAGTGGACAGGAGGTCGGGGAGCTGTTTTTT. Its protein product is CAISGQEVGELFF.

The chain employs TRBV18 and TRBJ1-5; 7 positions agree with TRBD1. Germline lookup yields CDR1 KGHSH and CDR2 LQKENI. J gave up 2 bases and V 3 bases, and 1 base lay outside the gene matches. CDR3 length equals 14 residues. CDR3 loop: CASSPGTGNQPQHF. The CDR3 DNA sequence: TGTGCCAGCTCACCCGGGACAGGCAATCAGCCCCAGCATTTT.

Concerning this clone itself: This may be a read error: a much more frequent sequence differs by one nucleotide. Other DNA sequences in this specimen translate into the identical CDR3. The CDR3 region has the DNA TGTGCCAGCAGCTTGACAGGGAACTATGGCTACACCTTC. Encoded protein: CASSLTGNYGYTF. V gene TRBV28 combines with J gene TRBJ1-2; 7 bases match TRBD1. CDR1 MDHEN and CDR2 SYDVKM come from the germline V gene. Germline trimming cut 6 bases from V and 2 bases from J; bases unmatched to any gene: 3. The CDR3 consists of 13 residues.

This sequence joins TRBV5-6 and TRBJ1-2, with 9 bases lining up with TRBD1. CDR3 length: 16 residues. The V gene end was trimmed by 3 bases and the J gene end by 6 bases; junction bases not matched to a gene: 12. Germline loops: CDR1 SGHDT, CDR2 YYEEEE. The CDR3 is CASSSELRTGVNGYTF. The CDR3 DNA follows: TGTGCCAGCAGCTCGGAGCTTCGGACAGGGGTAAATGGCTACACCTTC.